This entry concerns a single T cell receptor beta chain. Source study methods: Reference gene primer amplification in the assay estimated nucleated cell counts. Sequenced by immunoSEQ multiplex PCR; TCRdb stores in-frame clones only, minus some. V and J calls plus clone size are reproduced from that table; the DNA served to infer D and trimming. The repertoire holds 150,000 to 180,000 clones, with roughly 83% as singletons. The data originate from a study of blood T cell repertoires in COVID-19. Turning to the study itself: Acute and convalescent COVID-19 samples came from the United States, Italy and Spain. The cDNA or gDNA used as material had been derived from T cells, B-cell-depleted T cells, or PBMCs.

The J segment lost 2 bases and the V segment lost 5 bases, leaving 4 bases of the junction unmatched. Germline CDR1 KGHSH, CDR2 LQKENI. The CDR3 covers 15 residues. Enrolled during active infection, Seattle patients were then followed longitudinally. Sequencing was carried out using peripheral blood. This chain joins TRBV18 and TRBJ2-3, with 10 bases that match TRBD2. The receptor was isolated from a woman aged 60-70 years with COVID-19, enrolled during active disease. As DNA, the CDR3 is TGTGCCAGCTCAGGACTAGCGGCCAACACAGATACGCAGTATTTT. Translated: CASSGLAANTDTQYF.